This is a list of T cell receptor beta chains from one sample in a study of cytomegalovirus exposure and HLA in healthy donors. Clones were read by immunoSEQ multiplex PCR, and TCRdb kept only the in-frame ones, dropping some. The table shows about 150,000 clones, with 77% occurring only once. The sample comprised PBMCs. The receptors come from a male donor in good health and CMV-seronegative. The CDR3 runs from the conserved cysteine through the conserved F or W. The order of the fields is clone size, J gene, D gene, V gene, CDR3 protein, CDR3 DNA. D genes are given only for firm matches. The size of a clone is reported for some rows only, either as once, few or many, or as a class for expanded clones.

. TRBJ1-4 TRBD1 TRBV18 CASSPDWNRGGTGKLFF TGTGCCAGCTCACCAGATTGGAACAGGGGCGGGACTGGAAAACTGTTTTTT
. TRBJ1-5 TRBD1 TRBV5-1 CASSIGQGRQPQHF TGCGCCAGCAGCATCGGACAGGGGAGACAGCCCCAGCATTTT
. TRBJ2-3 . TRBV30 CAWSVRSTDTQYF TGTGCCTGGAGTGTACGGAGCACAGATACGCAGTATTTT
. TRBJ1-2 . TRBV7-8 CASSPPGGFNYGYTF TGTGCCAGCAGCCCTCCGGGGGGTTTCAACTATGGCTACACCTTC
. TRBJ2-7 TRBD2 TRBV14 CASSHLAGTNSYEQYF TGTGCCAGCAGCCACCTAGCGGGGACTAACTCCTACGAGCAGTACTTC
few TRBJ2-5 TRBD1 TRBV19 CASSIETGFQETQYF TGTGCCAGTAGTATAGAGACAGGGTTTCAAGAGACCCAGTACTTC
few TRBJ2-1 . TRBV5-1 CASTNGERGYNEQFF TGCGCCAGCACAAACGGGGAACGGGGATACAATGAGCAGTTCTTC
few TRBJ1-2 . TRBV29-1 CSVEDSYRDGYTF TGCAGCGTGGAGGATAGCTACCGGGATGGCTACACCTTC
. TRBJ1-1 . TRBV5-8 CASSLSRGIEAFF TGTGCCAGCAGCTTGAGTAGGGGGATTGAAGCTTTCTTT
. TRBJ2-7 TRBD2 TRBV5-4 CASSSAGGLFF TGTGCCAGCAGCTCCGCGGGGGGGCTTTTCTTC
. TRBJ2-2 . TRBV4-2 CASSRPTGRNTGELFF TGTGCCAGCAGCCGGCCGACAGGACGGAACACCGGGGAGCTGTTTTTT
. TRBJ1-5 . TRBV6-1 CASSVAAGDLNQPQHF TGTGCCAGCAGTGTGGCGGCAGGGGATTTAAATCAGCCCCAGCATTTT
few TRBJ2-3 . TRBV2 CASSELEDTQYF TGTGCCAGCAGTGAATTAGAAGATACGCAGTATTTT
. TRBJ1-5 . TRBV6-1 CASSQTGVNQPQHF TGTGCCAGCAGCCAGACAGGCGTTAATCAGCCCCAGCATTTT
. TRBJ1-1 . TRBV6-5 CASSELVQGAFF TGTGCCAGCAGTGAATTGGTCCAGGGAGCTTTCTTT
. TRBJ2-7 TRBD1 TRBV5-6 CASSYYRGLYEQYF TGTGCCAGCAGCTACTACAGGGGGCTCTACGAGCAGTACTTC
. TRBJ2-1 TRBD2 TRBV14 CASSLTLAGMDEQFF TGTGCCAGCAGCCTTACACTAGCGGGAATGGATGAGCAGTTCTTC
few TRBJ1-5 . TRBV28 CASSLQVGTFDQPQHF TGTGCCAGCAGTTTACAAGTGGGGACATTCGATCAGCCCCAGCATTTT
. TRBJ2-5 TRBD2 TRBV5-1 CASSLKGGETQYF TGCGCCAGCAGCTTAAAGGGAGGGGAGACCCAGTACTTC
. TRBJ2-3 . TRBV11-2 CASSFGRTQSTDTQYF TGTGCCAGCAGCTTTGGACGGACTCAAAGCACAGATACGCAGTATTTT
. TRBJ2-7 TRBD1 TRBV10-3 CAISTPGQNYEQYF TGTGCCATCAGTACTCCGGGACAGAACTACGAGCAGTACTTC
. TRBJ2-2 TRBD1 TRBV2 CASSSMTGSTGELFF TGTGCCAGCAGTAGTATGACAGGGTCCACCGGGGAGCTGTTTTTT
. TRBJ1-5 . TRBV27 CASSLQGSNQPQHF TGTGCCAGCAGTTTACAGGGGAGTAATCAGCCCCAGCATTTT
. TRBJ2-4 . TRBV7-8 CASSLDRDKNIQYF TGTGCCAGCAGCTTGGACAGAGACAAAAACATTCAGTACTTC
. TRBJ1-3 TRBD1 TRBV4-2 CASSQRLGDRERNTIYF TGTGCCAGCAGCCAACGTCTCGGGGACAGAGAAAGAAACACCATATATTTT
few TRBJ1-5 TRBD1 TRBV6-6 CASSYGGQNNQPQHF TGTGCCAGCAGTTACGGGGGACAGAACAATCAGCCCCAGCATTTT
. TRBJ2-7 . TRBV7-9 CSSSLVHGGVDYEQYF TGTTCCAGCAGCTTAGTTCATGGCGGGGTTGACTACGAGCAGTACTTC
. TRBJ2-5 TRBD2 TRBV11-3 CASSPGTSGTSETQYF TGTGCCAGCAGCCCCGGGACTAGCGGGACTTCGGAGACCCAGTACTTC